This TCR beta chain was profiled in a study of OX40 agonist ivuxolimab in advanced cancers. About the research overall: Ivuxolimab, which is an agonistic anti-OX40 (CD134) antibody, was administered to the patients. Patients receiving dose escalation had hepatocellular carcinoma, melanoma, renal cell or head and neck cancer.

Note on this clone: The target antigen is unknown.

Points from the study as a whole: More expanded clones were seen, on average, in CD8+ T cells than in CD4+.

Germline CDR1 reads LNHDA; CDR2 reads SQIVND (reference sequence). This CDR3 comprises 12 residues. Deletions cut 9 bases from V and 0 bases from J, with 8 bases between. The protocol was immunoSEQ multiplex PCR, while the TCRdb copy is restricted to in-frame clones and leaves out a portion. The data contain some 85,000 clones, about 89% of them singletons. The TCR originated in an adult with an advanced solid tumor such as melanoma, head and neck, liver or kidney cancer. This material consisted of CD4+ or CD8+ T cells sorted from blood, taken in a trial of the OX40 agonist ivuxolimab. The chain links TRBV19 to TRBJ1-1; the D is unclear. The CDR3 spells CASRQMNTEAFF. The CDR3 DNA reads as TGTGCCAGCCGCCAGATGAACACTGAAGCTTTCTTT.